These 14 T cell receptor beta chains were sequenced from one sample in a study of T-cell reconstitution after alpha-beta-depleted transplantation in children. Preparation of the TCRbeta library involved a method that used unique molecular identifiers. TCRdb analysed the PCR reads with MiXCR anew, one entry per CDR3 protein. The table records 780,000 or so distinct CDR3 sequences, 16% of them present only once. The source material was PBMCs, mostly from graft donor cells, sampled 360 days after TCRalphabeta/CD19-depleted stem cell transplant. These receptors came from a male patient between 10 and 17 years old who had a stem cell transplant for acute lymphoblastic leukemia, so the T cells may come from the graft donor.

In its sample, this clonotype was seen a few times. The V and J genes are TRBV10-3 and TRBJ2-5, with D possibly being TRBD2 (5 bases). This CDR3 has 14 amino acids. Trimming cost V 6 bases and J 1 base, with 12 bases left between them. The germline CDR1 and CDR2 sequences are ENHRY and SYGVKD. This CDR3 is CAISGLSGQETQYF. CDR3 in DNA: TGTGCCATCAGCGGACTTTCTGGCCAAGAGACCCAGTACTTC.

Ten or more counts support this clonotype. CDR3 region: CASSLQRTDTQYF. CDR3 DNA sequence: TGTGCCAGCAGCTTGCAACGCACAGATACGCAGTATTTT. V is TRBV5-6 and J is TRBJ2-3; D uncertain. The ends were cut back, 1 base at V and 1 base at J, with 4 bases in the middle. The CDR3 extends over 13 amino acids. In germline, CDR1 is SGHDT, CDR2 YYEEEE.

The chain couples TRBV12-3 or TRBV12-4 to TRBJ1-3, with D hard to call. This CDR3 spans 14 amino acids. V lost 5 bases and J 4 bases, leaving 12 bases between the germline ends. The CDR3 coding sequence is TGTGCCAGCAGTCGAGTGCCCCTCGGAAACACCATATATTTT. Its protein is CASSRVPLGNTIYF.

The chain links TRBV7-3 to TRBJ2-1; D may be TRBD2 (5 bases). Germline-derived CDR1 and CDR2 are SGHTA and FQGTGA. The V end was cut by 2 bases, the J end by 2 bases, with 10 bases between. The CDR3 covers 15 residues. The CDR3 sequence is CASSLQAGTYNEQFF. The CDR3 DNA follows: TGTGCCAGCAGCTTACAGGCGGGTACCTACAATGAGCAGTTCTTC.

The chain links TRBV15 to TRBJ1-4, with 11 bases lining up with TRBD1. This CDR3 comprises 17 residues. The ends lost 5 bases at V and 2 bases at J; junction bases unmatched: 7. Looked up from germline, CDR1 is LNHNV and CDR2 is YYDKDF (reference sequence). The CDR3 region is CATSSRDRGWTNEKLFF. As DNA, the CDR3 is TGTGCCACCAGCTCCCGGGACAGGGGGTGGACTAATGAAAAACTGTTTTTT. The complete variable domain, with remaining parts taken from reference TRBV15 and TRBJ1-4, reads DAMVIQNPRYQVTQFGKPVTLSCSQTLNHNVMYWYQQKSSQAPKLLFHYYDKDFNNEADTPDNFQSRRPNTSFCFLDIRSPGLGDTAMYLCATSSRDRGWTNEKLFFGSGTQLSVL.

The CDR3 loop reads CASSVAGRAYEQYF. The DNA for the CDR3 is TGTGCCAGCAGCGTAGCCGGGAGGGCCTACGAGCAGTACTTC. The V and J genes are TRBV9 and TRBJ2-7; 8 bases are a match to TRBD2. The CDR3 contains 14 residues. J was trimmed by 2 bases and V by 0 bases; bases with no gene match: 1. In germline, CDR1 is SGDLS, CDR2 YYNGEE.

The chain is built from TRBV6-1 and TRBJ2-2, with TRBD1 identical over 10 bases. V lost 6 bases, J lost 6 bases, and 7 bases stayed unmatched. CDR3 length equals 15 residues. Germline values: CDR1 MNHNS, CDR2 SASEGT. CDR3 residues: CASSDRGRGSGELFF. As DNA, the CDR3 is TGTGCCAGCAGCGACAGGGGGCGCGGGTCCGGGGAGCTGTTTTTT.

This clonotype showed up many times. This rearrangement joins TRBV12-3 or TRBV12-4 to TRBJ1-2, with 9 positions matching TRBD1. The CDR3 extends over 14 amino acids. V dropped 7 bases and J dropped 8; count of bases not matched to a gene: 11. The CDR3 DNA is TGTGCCAGCAATCCCGGGACAGGGAAAGAAGGCTACACCTTC. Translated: CASNPGTGKEGYTF.

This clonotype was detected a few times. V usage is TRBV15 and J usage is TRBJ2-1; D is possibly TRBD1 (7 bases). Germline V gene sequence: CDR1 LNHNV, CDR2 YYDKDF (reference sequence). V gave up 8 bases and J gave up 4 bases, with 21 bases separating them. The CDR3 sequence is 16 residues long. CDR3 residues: CATGGGWDGRYNEQFF. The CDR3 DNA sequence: TGTGCCACCGGAGGGGGCTGGGACGGCCGGTACAATGAGCAGTTCTTC.

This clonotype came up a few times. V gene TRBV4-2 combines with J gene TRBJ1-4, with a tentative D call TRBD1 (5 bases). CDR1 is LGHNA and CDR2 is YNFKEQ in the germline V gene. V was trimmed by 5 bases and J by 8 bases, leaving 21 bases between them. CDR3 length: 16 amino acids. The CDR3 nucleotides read TGTGCCAGCAGCGGTAGGGGAGAGGCGTGGGACGAAAAACTGTTTTTT. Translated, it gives CASSGRGEAWDEKLFF.

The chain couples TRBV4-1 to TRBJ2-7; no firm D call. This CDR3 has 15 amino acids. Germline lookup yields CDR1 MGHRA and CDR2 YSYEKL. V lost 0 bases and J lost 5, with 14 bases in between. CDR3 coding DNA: TGCGCCAGCAGCCAAGATTCCGGCGAACCTAACGAGCAGTACTTC. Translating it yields CASSQDSGEPNEQYF.

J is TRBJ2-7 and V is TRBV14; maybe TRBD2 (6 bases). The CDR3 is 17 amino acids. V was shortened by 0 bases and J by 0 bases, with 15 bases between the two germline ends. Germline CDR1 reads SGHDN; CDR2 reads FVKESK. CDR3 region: CASSQDSLGRISYEQYF. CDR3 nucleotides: TGTGCCAGCAGCCAAGATAGTTTGGGGAGGATCTCCTACGAGCAGTACTTC.

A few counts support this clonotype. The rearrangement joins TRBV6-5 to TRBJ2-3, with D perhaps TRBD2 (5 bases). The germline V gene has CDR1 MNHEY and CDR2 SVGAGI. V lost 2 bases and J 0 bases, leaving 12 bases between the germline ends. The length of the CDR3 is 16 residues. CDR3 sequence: CASSYRGEGSTDTQYF. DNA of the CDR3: TGTGCCAGCAGTTACCGGGGAGAAGGGAGCACAGATACGCAGTATTTT.

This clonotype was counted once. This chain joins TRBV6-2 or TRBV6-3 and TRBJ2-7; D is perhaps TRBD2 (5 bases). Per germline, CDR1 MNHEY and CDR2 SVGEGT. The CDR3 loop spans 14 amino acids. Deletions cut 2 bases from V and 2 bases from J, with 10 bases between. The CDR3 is CASSYRTDAYEQYF. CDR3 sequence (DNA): TGTGCCAGCAGTTACCGGACTGACGCCTACGAGCAGTACTTC.